The entry below describes one T cell receptor (beta chain). The sample comes from a study of blood T cell repertoires in COVID-19. Study as a whole: Sources were T cells, B-cell-depleted T cells, or PBMCs; the material itself was cDNA or gDNA.

The CDR3 is 15 residues long. Germline CDR1 reads SGHTS; CDR2 reads YDEGEE. The V and J ends lost 1 base and 7 bases, in that order; junction bases with no gene match: 6. Clones were sequenced by immunoSEQ multiplex PCR, and TCRdb holds only the in-frame ones, with some missing. The data contain some 220,000 clones, around 80% of them singletons. V usage is TRBV5-8 and J usage is TRBJ2-2; TRBD2 aligns across 8 bases. The receptor was derived from a woman aged 70 to 79 with acute or convalescent COVID-19. Sequencing used peripheral blood. The CDR3 spells CASSLYRGGNGELFF. CDR3 in DNA: TGTGCCAGCAGCTTGTACCGGGGGGGCAACGGGGAGCTGTTTTTT.